Below are 6 T cell receptor beta chains sequenced from a single sample in a study of shared clonotypes between healthy human individuals. TCRdb keeps only in-frame clones here, not all; method: immunoSEQ multiplex PCR. The profile shows 2 million to 3 million clones, roughly nine tenths of them singletons. Source material: naive CD4+ T cells sorted from blood. The subset here: CD45RA+ positively selected. The receptor source for this set is a man aged 18 to 35 in good health.

The V gene is TRBV5-1, the J gene TRBJ1-2, with TRBD1 matching over 8 bases. Germline V CDR1 and CDR2: SGHRS, YFSETQ. Trimming cost V 0 bases and J 3 bases; bases outside gene matches: 4. This CDR3 has 15 amino acids. The chain's CDR3 is CASSLDQGAYYGYTF. The CDR3 coding sequence is TGCGCCAGCAGCTTGGACCAGGGGGCGTACTATGGCTACACCTTC.

This chain connects TRBV5-1 to TRBJ1-3; 7 nucleotides line up with TRBD1. The ends lost 0 bases at V and 3 bases at J; junction bases unmatched: 6. Germline V gene lookup returns CDR1 SGHRS and CDR2 YFSETQ. This CDR3 is built from 16 residues. The chain's CDR3 is CASSLAGGGYGNTIYF. CDR3 nucleotides: TGCGCCAGCAGCTTGGCCGGAGGGGGCTATGGAAACACCATATATTTT.

The chain is built from TRBV5-1 and TRBJ2-7; the match to TRBD2 covers 16 bases. Trimming at V came to 0 bases and at J to 4 bases, leaving 10 bases not matched to a gene. CDR1 is SGHRS, CDR2 YFSETQ, per germline. This CDR3 has 19 amino acids. The CDR3 region is CASSLDSLGTSGRGYEQYF. The CDR3 region has the DNA TGCGCCAGCAGCTTGGATAGTTTGGGGACTAGCGGGAGGGGATACGAGCAGTACTTC.

A remark on this clone: Other DNA sequences in this sample translate to the same CDR3. The chain links TRBV30 to TRBJ2-5; D might be TRBD1 (5 bases). Germline CDR1 reads GTSNPN; CDR2 reads SVGIG (reference sequence). Trimming pared 2 bases from V and 4 bases from J, leaving 5 bases between. The CDR3 consists of 11 residues. The CDR3 bases are TGTGCCTGGAGTAGGGGAGAGACCCAGTACTTC. It is translated as CAWSRGETQYF.

The chain links TRBV28 to TRBJ2-2; 8 nucleotides match TRBD1. Germline trimming cut 2 bases from V and 5 bases from J; bases unmatched to any gene: 7. From germline, CDR1 is MDHEN and CDR2 SYDVKM. The CDR3 is 16 residues long. The DNA of the CDR3 is TGTGCCAGCAGTTTACCCGGGACAGGAGGTACCGGGGAGCTGTTTTTT. Translated: CASSLPGTGGTGELFF.

The chain has TRBV5-4 and TRBJ2-3, with no clear D. The CDR3 is 12 amino acids. Germline V gene sequence: CDR1 SGHNT, CDR2 YYREEE (reference sequence). The V and J ends lost 4 bases and 5 bases respectively, with 8 bases between them. This chain's CDR3 is CASSPELDTQYF. The DNA of the CDR3 is TGTGCCAGCAGCCCGGAGTTAGATACGCAGTATTTT. The whole variable domain, filled in from reference TRBV5-4 and TRBJ2-3, reads ETGVTQSPTHLIKTRGQQVTLRCSSQSGHNTVSWYQQALGQGPQFIFQYYREEENGRGNFPPRFSGLQFPNYSSELNVNALELDDSALYLCASSPELDTQYFGPGTRLTVL.